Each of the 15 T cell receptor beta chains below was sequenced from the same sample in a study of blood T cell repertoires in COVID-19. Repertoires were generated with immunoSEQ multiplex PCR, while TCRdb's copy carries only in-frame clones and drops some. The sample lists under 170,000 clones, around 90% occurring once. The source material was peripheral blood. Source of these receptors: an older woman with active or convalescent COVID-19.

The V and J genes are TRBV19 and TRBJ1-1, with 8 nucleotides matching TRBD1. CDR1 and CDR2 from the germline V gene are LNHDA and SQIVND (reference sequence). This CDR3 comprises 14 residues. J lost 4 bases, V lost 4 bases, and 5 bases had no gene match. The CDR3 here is CASSKAGGITEAFF. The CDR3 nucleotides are TGTGCCAGTAGTAAGGCAGGGGGCATCACTGAAGCTTTCTTT.

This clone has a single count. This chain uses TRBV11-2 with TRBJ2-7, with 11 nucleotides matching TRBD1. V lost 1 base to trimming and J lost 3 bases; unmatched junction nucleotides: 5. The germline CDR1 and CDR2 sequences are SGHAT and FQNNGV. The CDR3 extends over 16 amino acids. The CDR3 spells CASSLGSGTGGYEQYF. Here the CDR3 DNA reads TGTGCCAGCAGCTTAGGATCCGGGACAGGGGGCTACGAGCAGTACTTC. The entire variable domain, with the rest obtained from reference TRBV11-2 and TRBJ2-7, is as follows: EAGVAQSPRYKIIEKRQSVAFWCNPISGHATLYWYQQILGQGPKLLIQFQNNGVVDDSQLPKDRFSAERLKGVDSTLKIQPAKLEDSAVYLCASSLGSGTGGYEQYFGPGTRLTVT.

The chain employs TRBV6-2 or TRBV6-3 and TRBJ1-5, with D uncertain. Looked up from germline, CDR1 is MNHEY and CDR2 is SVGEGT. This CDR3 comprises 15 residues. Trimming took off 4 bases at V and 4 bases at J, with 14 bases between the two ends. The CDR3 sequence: CASSSGGLENQPQHF. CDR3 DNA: TGTGCCAGCAGTTCCGGCGGTTTGGAGAATCAGCCCCAGCATTTT.

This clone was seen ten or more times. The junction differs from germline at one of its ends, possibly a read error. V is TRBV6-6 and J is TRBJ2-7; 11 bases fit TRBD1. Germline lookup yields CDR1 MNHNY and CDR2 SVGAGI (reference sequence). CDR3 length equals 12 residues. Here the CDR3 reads CASSYAGQGAVF. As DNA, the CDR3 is TGTGCCAGCAGTTACGCCGGACAGGGGGCCGTCTTC.

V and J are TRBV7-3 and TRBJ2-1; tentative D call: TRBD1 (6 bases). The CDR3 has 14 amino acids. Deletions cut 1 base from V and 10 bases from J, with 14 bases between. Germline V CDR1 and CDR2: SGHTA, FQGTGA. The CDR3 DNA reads TGTGCCAGCAGCTTAAGTAACGGTCAGGGGGAGCAGTTCTTC. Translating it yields CASSLSNGQGEQFF.

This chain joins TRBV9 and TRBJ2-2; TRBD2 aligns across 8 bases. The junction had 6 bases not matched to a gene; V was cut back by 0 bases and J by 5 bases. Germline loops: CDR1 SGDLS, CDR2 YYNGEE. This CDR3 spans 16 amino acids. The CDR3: CASSVDPGGPTGELFF. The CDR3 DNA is TGTGCCAGCAGCGTAGACCCGGGGGGGCCGACCGGGGAGCTGTTTTTT.

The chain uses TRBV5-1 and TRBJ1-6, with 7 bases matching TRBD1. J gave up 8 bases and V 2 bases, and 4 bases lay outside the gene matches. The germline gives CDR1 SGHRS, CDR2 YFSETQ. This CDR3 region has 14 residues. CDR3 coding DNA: TGCGCCAGCAGCTTCGGGACAGCCGATTCACCCCTCCACTTT. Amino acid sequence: CASSFGTADSPLHF. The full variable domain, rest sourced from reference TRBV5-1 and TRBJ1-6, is KAGVTQTPRYLIKTRGQQVTLSCSPISGHRSVSWYQQTPGQGLQFLFEYFSETQRNKGNFPGRFSGRQFSNSRSEMNVSTLELGDSALYLCASSFGTADSPLHFGNGTRLTVT.

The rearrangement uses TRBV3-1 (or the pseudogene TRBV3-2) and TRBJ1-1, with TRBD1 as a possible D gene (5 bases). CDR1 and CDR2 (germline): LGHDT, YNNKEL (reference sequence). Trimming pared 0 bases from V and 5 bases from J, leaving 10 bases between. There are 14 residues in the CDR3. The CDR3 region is CASSQDYRGTEAFF. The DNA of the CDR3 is TGTGCCAGCAGCCAAGATTATCGGGGGACTGAAGCTTTCTTT.

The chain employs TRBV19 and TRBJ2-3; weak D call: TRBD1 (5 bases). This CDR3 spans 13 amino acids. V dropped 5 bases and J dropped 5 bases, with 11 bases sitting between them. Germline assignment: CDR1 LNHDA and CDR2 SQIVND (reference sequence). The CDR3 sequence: CASSQRTQDTQYF. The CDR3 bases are TGTGCCAGTAGTCAAAGGACACAAGATACGCAGTATTTT.

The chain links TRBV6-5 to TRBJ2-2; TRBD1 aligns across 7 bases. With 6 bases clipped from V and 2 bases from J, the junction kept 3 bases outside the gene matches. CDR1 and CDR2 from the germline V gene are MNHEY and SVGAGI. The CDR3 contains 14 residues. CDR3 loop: CASSWDSNTGELFF. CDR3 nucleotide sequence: TGTGCCAGCAGCTGGGACAGCAACACCGGGGAGCTGTTTTTT.

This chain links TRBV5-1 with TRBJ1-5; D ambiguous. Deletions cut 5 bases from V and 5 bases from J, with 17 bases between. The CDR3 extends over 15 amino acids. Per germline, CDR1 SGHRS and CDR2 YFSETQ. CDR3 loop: CASSPDGNSYQPQHF. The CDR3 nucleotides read TGCGCCAGCAGTCCTGACGGGAACTCTTATCAGCCCCAGCATTTT.

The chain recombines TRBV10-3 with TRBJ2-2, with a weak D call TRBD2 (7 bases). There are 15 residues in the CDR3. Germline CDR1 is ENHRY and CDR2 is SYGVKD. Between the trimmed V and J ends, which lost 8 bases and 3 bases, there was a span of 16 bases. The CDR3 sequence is CAIGTGGRDTGELFF. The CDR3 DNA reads TGTGCCATCGGGACGGGGGGCCGGGACACCGGGGAGCTGTTTTTT.

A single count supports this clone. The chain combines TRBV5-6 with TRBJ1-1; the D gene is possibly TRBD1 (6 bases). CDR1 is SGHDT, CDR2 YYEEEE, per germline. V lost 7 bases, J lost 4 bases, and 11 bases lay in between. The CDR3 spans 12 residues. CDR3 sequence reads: CASRGQSTEAFF. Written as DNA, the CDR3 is TGTGCCAGCCGAGGACAGAGCACTGAAGCTTTCTTT.

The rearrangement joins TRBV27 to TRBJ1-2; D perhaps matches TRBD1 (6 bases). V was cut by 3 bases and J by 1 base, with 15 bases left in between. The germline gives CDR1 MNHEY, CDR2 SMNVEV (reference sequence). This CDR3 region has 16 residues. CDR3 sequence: CASSLLSGGGNYGYTF. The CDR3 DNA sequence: TGTGCCAGCAGTTTGCTTAGTGGGGGCGGTAACTATGGCTACACCTTC.

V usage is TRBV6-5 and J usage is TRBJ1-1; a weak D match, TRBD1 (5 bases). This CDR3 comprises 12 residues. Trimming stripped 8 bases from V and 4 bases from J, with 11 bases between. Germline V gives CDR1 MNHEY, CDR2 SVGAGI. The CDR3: CASGSRVTEAFF. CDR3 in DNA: TGTGCCAGCGGGTCCAGGGTCACTGAAGCTTTCTTT.